This T cell receptor beta chain originates from a study of T cell responses to AZD1222 COVID-19 vaccine. The repertoire was sequenced with immunoSEQ multiplex PCR; TCRdb's copy has only in-frame clones and lacks some. Of about 69,000 clones in the sample, 83% were seen once. Second doses at about 4 or about 12 weeks were pooled. Study results and limitations: Epitopes outside B.1.351 and B.1.1.7 mutated regions reportedly drew nearly half of spike TCRs. Researchers took repertoire samples only after the peak T cell response had come.

Concerning this clone: What it recognizes is unknown.

This CDR3 is 15 amino acids long. The germline V gene has CDR1 SGHVS and CDR2 FQNEAQ. Trimming took off 4 bases at V and 4 bases at J, with 14 bases between the two ends. The TCR comes from an adult who received the AZD1222 COVID-19 vaccine. The chain employs TRBV7-8 and TRBJ1-3, with D tentatively TRBD1 (5 bases). Here the sequenced sample was peripheral blood, taken 28 days after the second AZD1222 dose. The CDR3 coding sequence is TGTGCCAGCAGCTGGAGTTCAGGGTCGGGAAACACCATATATTTT. Translation gives CASSWSSGSGNTIYF.